Below are 30 T cell receptor beta chains sequenced from a single sample in a study of blood T cell repertoires in COVID-19. Some clones are missing from TCRdb's copy, which holds only in-frame ones; the method was immunoSEQ multiplex PCR. The sample has hundreds of thousands of clones, about 90% seen once. The sample taken for sequencing was peripheral blood. All receptors derive from a woman in her forties or fifties who had recovered from COVID-19.

The chain employs TRBV28 and TRBJ1-3; D is perhaps TRBD1 (6 bases). Germline V lookup: CDR1 MDHEN, CDR2 SYDVKM. This CDR3 contains 13 residues. With 6 bases removed from V and 9 bases from J, the gap between germline ends came to 15 bases. Written as DNA, the CDR3 is TGTGCCAGCAGAGAACAGGGATCTGCCACCATATATTTT. This sequence encodes CASREQGSATIYF.

The chain uses TRBV7-2 and TRBJ2-7; perhaps TRBD2 as D (5 bases). Germline-derived CDR1 and CDR2 are SGHTA and FQGNSA. The length of the CDR3 is 15 residues. V was pared by 2 bases and J by 4 bases, with 15 bases between. The CDR3 DNA follows: TGTGCCAGCAGCTTAACGGGTCTGCGGGTTTACGAGCAGTACTTC. Translating gives CASSLTGLRVYEQYF. Looking up the rest from reference TRBV7-2 and TRBJ2-7 gives the full variable domain: GAGVSQSPSNKVTEKGKDVELRCDPISGHTALYWYRQSLGQGLEFLIYFQGNSAPDKSGLPSDRFSAERTGGSVSTLTIQRTQQEDSAVYLCASSLTGLRVYEQYFGPGTRLTVT.

V usage is TRBV12-3 or TRBV12-4 and J usage is TRBJ1-1, with no clear D. V was shortened by 5 bases and J by 1 base, with 8 bases between the two germline ends. This CDR3 has 13 residues. CDR3 DNA sequence: TGTGCCAGCAGTGGGCAGCAGAACACTGAAGCTTTCTTT. This sequence encodes CASSGQQNTEAFF.

CDR3 sequence: CASSKHGTGQDNQPQHF. CDR3 nucleotides: TGTGCCAGCAGCAAACATGGAACGGGACAGGATAATCAGCCCCAGCATTTT. The rearrangement links TRBV21-1 to TRBJ1-5; TRBD1 is the table's D call, not checked against the DNA. TRBV21-1 is designated a pseudogene. CDR3 size: 17 residues.

This clone was observed a single time. The chain links TRBV29-1 to TRBJ2-7; 7 positions match TRBD1. With 5 bases clipped from V and 0 bases from J, the junction kept 4 bases outside the gene matches. The germline V gene encodes CDR1 SQVTM and CDR2 ANQGSEA. The length of the CDR3 is 13 residues. CDR3 DNA sequence: TGCAGCGTTATTACAGGGGTCTCCTACGAGCAGTACTTC. Its translation: CSVITGVSYEQYF.

The chain has TRBV5-4 and TRBJ2-3; D gene ambiguous. Germline V gene lookup returns CDR1 SGHNT and CDR2 YYREEE (reference sequence). Between the trimmed V and J ends, which lost 2 bases and 1 base, there was a span of 5 bases. The CDR3 is 13 amino acids. The CDR3, as DNA: TGTGCCAGCAGCTTTTCGGGCACAGATACGCAGTATTTT. Translated, it gives CASSFSGTDTQYF.

The CDR3 DNA sequence: TGTGCCACCGTCGCGGGAGCGGTAGATACGCAGTATTTT. Translated, it gives CATVAGAVDTQYF. The chain combines TRBV19 with TRBJ2-3, with 7 bases fitting TRBD2. With 10 bases clipped from V and 5 bases from J, the junction kept 9 bases outside the gene matches. CDR3 length equals 13 residues. Germline V gene lookup returns CDR1 LNHDA and CDR2 SQIVND (reference sequence).

This clone is medium-sized in the sample. This chain connects TRBV19 to TRBJ2-3; 9 bases fit TRBD2. Germline V CDR1 and CDR2: LNHDA, SQIVND (reference sequence). V lost 3 bases to trimming and J lost 4 bases; unmatched junction nucleotides: 2. This CDR3 region has 14 residues. The CDR3 region has the DNA TGTGCCAGTAGTATGACTAGCGGCGCAGATACGCAGTATTTT. Amino acids: CASSMTSGADTQYF.

The DNA of the CDR3 is TGTGCCAGCAGCGTAGGATTAACAGTAAACTATGGCTACACCTTC. It encodes CASSVGLTVNYGYTF. This chain links TRBV9 with TRBJ1-2; D ambiguous. This CDR3 contains 15 residues. Germline CDR1 SGDLS, CDR2 YYNGEE. With 0 bases removed from V and 2 bases from J, the gap between germline ends came to 11 bases.

The J gene is TRBJ1-3, the V gene TRBV25-1; maybe TRBD1 (5 bases). V lost 2 bases to trimming and J lost 0 bases, with 11 bases between them. This CDR3 has 16 residues. Germline CDR1 is MGHDK and CDR2 is SYGVNS. CDR3 residues: CASSERFRGSGNTIYF. The CDR3 DNA is TGTGCCAGCAGTGAACGTTTTAGGGGCTCTGGAAACACCATATATTTT. The entire variable domain, with the rest obtained from reference TRBV25-1 and TRBJ1-3, is as follows: EADIYQTPRYLVIGTGKKITLECSQTMGHDKMYWYQQDPGMELHLIHYSYGVNSTEKGDLSSESTVSRIRTEHFPLTLESARPSHTSQYLCASSERFRGSGNTIYFGEGSWLTVV.

J is TRBJ2-7 and V is TRBV30, with TRBD2 identical over 7 bases. This CDR3 region has 13 residues. Germline lookup yields CDR1 GTSNPN and CDR2 SVGIG (reference sequence). The V and J ends lost 0 bases and 6 bases, in that order; junction bases with no gene match: 5. CDR3 bases: TGTGCCTGGAGTGTGGGACTAAATCGCGAGCAGTACTTC. Its translation is CAWSVGLNREQYF.

DNA for the CDR3: TGTGCCAGCAGCAACGGACTAGGGCCCTCCCAAGAGACCCAGTACTTC. Its protein product is CASSNGLGPSQETQYF. The J gene is TRBJ2-5, the V gene TRBV6-2 or TRBV6-3, with 7 bases lining up with TRBD2. The J segment lost 1 base and the V segment lost 6 bases, leaving 11 bases of the junction unmatched. Germline V lookup: CDR1 MNHEY, CDR2 SVGEGT. CDR3 size: 16 residues.

CDR3 region: CASSQKQSGEQYF. CDR3 coding DNA: TGTGCCAGCAGCCAAAAGCAGTCGGGTGAGCAGTACTTC. The chain couples TRBV3-1 (or the pseudogene TRBV3-2) to TRBJ2-7, with D hard to call. Looked up from germline, CDR1 is LGHDT and CDR2 is YNNKEL (reference sequence). The V end lost 2 bases, the J end lost 7 bases, and 12 bases lay between the germline ends. The length of the CDR3 is 13 residues.

This chain joins TRBV9 and TRBJ1-1; D is undetermined. CDR3 length equals 15 residues. Germline V gene lookup returns CDR1 SGDLS and CDR2 YYNGEE. Trimming removed 4 bases at V and 3 bases at J, with 16 bases between. CDR3 protein: CASSPHLVEYTEAFF. CDR3 coding DNA: TGTGCCAGCAGCCCCCACCTGGTGGAGTACACTGAAGCTTTCTTT.

This chain links TRBV27 with TRBJ1-5, with D possibly matching TRBD1 (6 bases). Trimming pared 5 bases from V and 4 bases from J, leaving 9 bases between. The germline V gene encodes CDR1 MNHEY and CDR2 SMNVEV (reference sequence). This CDR3 region has 13 residues. The DNA for the CDR3 is TGTGCCAGCAGTGCTACAGGGAATCAGCCCCAGCATTTT. Translated: CASSATGNQPQHF.

The chain links TRBV18 to TRBJ2-1, with 8 positions matching TRBD2. V gave up 2 bases and J gave up 3 bases; unmatched junction bases: 0. CDR3 length: 14 amino acids. Germline lookup yields CDR1 KGHSH and CDR2 LQKENI. This chain's CDR3 is CASSPTSGYNEQFF. As DNA, the CDR3 is TGTGCCAGCTCACCAACTAGCGGCTACAATGAGCAGTTCTTC. The entire variable domain, with the rest obtained from reference TRBV18 and TRBJ2-1, is as follows: NAGVMQNPRHLVRRRGQEARLRCSPMKGHSHVYWYRQLPEEGLKFMVYLQKENIIDESGMPKERFSAEFPKEGPSILRIQQVVRGDSAAYFCASSPTSGYNEQFFGPGTRLTVL.

The chain has TRBV2 and TRBJ2-7; weak D call: TRBD1 (6 bases). CDR1 SNHLY and CDR2 FYNNEI come from the germline V gene. Trimming removed 4 bases at V and 7 bases at J, with 14 bases between. The CDR3 consists of 13 residues. Here the CDR3 reads CASSVEGGLEQYF. The CDR3 DNA follows: TGTGCCAGCAGTGTTGAAGGGGGTCTTGAGCAGTACTTC.

The V and J genes are TRBV3-1 (or the pseudogene TRBV3-2) and TRBJ2-5, with 7 bases fitting TRBD2. CDR3 size: 15 residues. Germline CDR1 LGHDT, CDR2 YNNKEL (reference sequence). The ends lost 9 bases at V and 5 bases at J; junction bases unmatched: 15. The CDR3 region is CASGDGPRREETQYF. The CDR3, as DNA: TGTGCCAGTGGGGACGGCCCTAGGCGGGAGGAGACCCAGTACTTC.

The gene calls are TRBV27 and TRBJ2-2; the match to TRBD2 covers 10 bases. The CDR3 runs 17 residues. Trimming took 8 bases from V and 4 from J; bases not matched to a gene: 13. In germline, CDR1 is MNHEY, CDR2 SMNVEV (reference sequence). The DNA for the CDR3 is TGTGCCAGCCGGTCCCCTAGCGGGAGAGGGAGCACCGGGGAGCTGTTTTTT. Protein: CASRSPSGRGSTGELFF.

V and J are TRBV2 and TRBJ2-2, with a weak D call TRBD1 (6 bases). The CDR3 sequence is 16 residues long. CDR1 and CDR2 (germline): SNHLY, FYNNEI. V was cut by 7 bases and J by 6 bases, with 21 bases left in between. CDR3 residues: CASNLQGIGRSGELFF. CDR3 bases: TGTGCCAGCAATCTACAGGGAATTGGGCGGTCCGGGGAGCTGTTTTTT.

This chain uses TRBV4-3 with TRBJ1-2; the D gene is possibly TRBD1 (6 bases). The CDR3 totals 15 residues. Germline CDR1 LGHNA, CDR2 YSLEER. Deletions cut 1 base from V and 4 bases from J, with 13 bases between. The CDR3 DNA sequence: TGCGCCAGCAGCCAAGCAGTCACAGGGCGCTATGGCTACACCTTC. This codes for CASSQAVTGRYGYTF.

V and J are TRBV6-5 and TRBJ1-2; D not certain. There are 13 residues in the CDR3. Germline CDR1 is MNHEY and CDR2 is SVGAGI. V was pared by 6 bases and J by 7 bases, with 15 bases between. CDR3 sequence reads: CASSLPGRGGYTF. The CDR3 DNA sequence: TGTGCCAGCAGCCTACCCGGGCGGGGTGGCTACACCTTC.

This rearrangement joins TRBV30 to TRBJ1-2; D uncertain. CDR1 is GTSNPN and CDR2 is SVGIG in the germline V gene (reference sequence). The CDR3 consists of 12 residues. V lost 4 bases, J lost 1 base, and 7 bases lay in between. This CDR3 reads CAWTENNYGYTF. For the CDR3, the DNA is TGTGCCTGGACGGAGAATAACTATGGCTACACCTTC.

This clone has just a few counts. The CDR3 protein is CASSQLGRVANQPQHF. The CDR3 DNA follows: TGTGCCAGCAGCCAACTAGGCAGGGTAGCAAATCAGCCCCAGCATTTT. The chain recombines TRBV3-1 (or the pseudogene TRBV3-2) with TRBJ1-5; D is perhaps TRBD1 (5 bases). This CDR3 spans 16 amino acids. Germline values: CDR1 LGHDT, CDR2 YNNKEL (reference sequence). With 2 bases removed from V and 4 bases from J, the gap between germline ends came to 15 bases.

V and J are TRBV19 and TRBJ2-7; 7 bases map to TRBD2. Germline V gene lookup returns CDR1 LNHDA and CDR2 SQIVND (reference sequence). J was trimmed by 5 bases and V by 5 bases; bases with no gene match: 15. The CDR3 runs 16 residues. CDR3 in DNA: TGTGCCAGTAGTCCGACATCATCCGGGACTATGCACGAGCAGTACTTC. Encoded protein: CASSPTSSGTMHEQYF.

The chain has TRBV6-5 and TRBJ2-7; 8 bases are a match to TRBD2. V shed 4 bases, J shed 9 bases, and the junction held 8 bases outside the gene matches. Per the germline V gene, CDR1 is MNHEY and CDR2 is SVGAGI. This CDR3 region has 13 residues. In DNA, the CDR3 is TGTGCCAGCAGTTCCGGGACTAGTAGTGTGCAGTACTTC. This codes for CASSSGTSSVQYF.

The rearrangement uses TRBV28 and TRBJ2-3, with 7 bases that match TRBD1. Losses at the gene ends were 3 bases for V and 0 bases for J; bases not matched to a gene: 9. The germline gives CDR1 MDHEN, CDR2 SYDVKM. This CDR3 comprises 17 residues. CDR3 sequence reads: CASSFPLDRESTDTQYF. The DNA of the CDR3 is TGTGCCAGCAGTTTCCCCTTAGACAGGGAAAGCACAGATACGCAGTATTTT.

V gene TRBV3-1 (or the pseudogene TRBV3-2) combines with J gene TRBJ2-7, with 11 bases identical to TRBD2. The V gene's germline CDR1 is LGHDT and CDR2 YNNKEL (reference sequence). V lost 3 bases to trimming and J lost 9 bases; unmatched junction nucleotides: 13. CDR3 length: 16 amino acids. CDR3 DNA sequence: TGTGCCAGCAGCCAGCTATCCGGGACTAGCGGTCTTAGGCAGTACTTC. As protein: CASSQLSGTSGLRQYF.

Concerning this clone: The same CDR3 also results from other DNA sequences found in this sample. The V call is TRBV5-1, the J call TRBJ1-5; 7 bases align to TRBD1. This CDR3 spans 14 amino acids. J gave up 2 bases and V 1 base, and 0 bases lay outside the gene matches. CDR1 and CDR2 (germline): SGHRS, YFSETQ. The CDR3 DNA reads as TGCGCCAGCAGCTTGACAGGGGGCAATCAGCCCCAGCATTTT. Encoded protein: CASSLTGGNQPQHF.

The chain has TRBV5-4 and TRBJ2-3; 8 bases map to TRBD2. After removal of 5 bases from V and 4 bases from J, the junction contained 6 bases not matched to a gene. The CDR3 loop spans 14 amino acids. The germline gives CDR1 SGHNT, CDR2 YYREEE (reference sequence). The CDR3, as DNA: TGTGCCAGCAGTCGTAGCGGGGTAGCAGATACGCAGTATTTT. Encoded protein: CASSRSGVADTQYF.